This entry lists 26 T cell receptor beta chains sequenced from one sample in a study of T cells in localized non-small cell lung cancer. Measured with immunoSEQ multiplex PCR; TCRdb has only the in-frame clones, and not every one. Found here are about 30,000 clones, about 89% of them singletons; the top ten hold about 6%. The specimen was PBMCs, collected before any cancer treatment. Receptor source: a man between 40 and 69 years old with stage II lung adenocarcinoma.

The chain recombines TRBV25-1 with TRBJ2-2; the match to TRBD1 covers 7 bases. Germline CDR1 and CDR2: MGHDK and SYGVNS. J lost 5 bases, V lost 1 base, and 4 bases had no gene match. The CDR3 extends over 15 amino acids. DNA of the CDR3: TGTGCCAGCAGTGAATCTCACAGGGGTACCGGGGAGCTGTTTTTT. Translating gives CASSESHRGTGELFF. The entire variable domain, with the rest obtained from reference TRBV25-1 and TRBJ2-2, is as follows: EADIYQTPRYLVIGTGKKITLECSQTMGHDKMYWYQQDPGMELHLIHYSYGVNSTEKGDLSSESTVSRIRTEHFPLTLESARPSHTSQYLCASSESHRGTGELFFGEGSRLTVL.

The rearrangement joins TRBV27 to TRBJ2-2; D is undetermined. Between the trimmed V and J ends, which lost 6 bases and 5 bases, there was a span of 13 bases. Germline V gene lookup returns CDR1 MNHEY and CDR2 SMNVEV (reference sequence). This CDR3 has 14 amino acids. The CDR3 region is CASSRSRVTGELFF. As DNA, the CDR3 is TGTGCCAGCAGCCGCTCTCGGGTGACCGGGGAGCTGTTTTTT.

This chain uses TRBV7-2 with TRBJ2-1; no reliable D call. CDR1 SGHTA and CDR2 FQGNSA come from the germline V gene. The V and J ends lost 4 bases and 2 bases respectively, with 9 bases between them. The CDR3 has 14 amino acids. The CDR3, as DNA: TGTGCCAGCAGCTCCTCAGGCCCCTACAATGAGCAGTTCTTC. Residues: CASSSSGPYNEQFF.

V usage is TRBV6-1 and J usage is TRBJ2-7; 9 nucleotides line up with TRBD1. This CDR3 spans 15 amino acids. Germline-derived CDR1 and CDR2 are MNHNS and SASEGT. Losses at the gene ends were 0 bases for V and 6 bases for J; bases not matched to a gene: 6. The CDR3 protein is CASSEARDRASEQYF. CDR3 sequence (DNA): TGTGCCAGCAGTGAAGCGAGGGACAGGGCCTCCGAGCAGTACTTC.

This chain joins TRBV10-2 and TRBJ1-1; TRBD1 matches at 11 bases. Unmatched junction bases numbered 3, after V lost 7 bases and J lost 2 bases. CDR1 is WSHSY and CDR2 is SAAADI in the germline V gene. The CDR3 is 14 residues long. Here the CDR3 DNA reads TGCGCCAGCAAAGGACAGGGGGCCAACACTGAAGCTTTCTTT. Translating gives CASKGQGANTEAFF.

V usage is TRBV6-4 and J usage is TRBJ2-7; D not resolved. Germline assignment: CDR1 MRHNA and CDR2 SNTAGT. The CDR3 totals 12 residues. Trimming shortened V by 0 bases and J by 3 bases, and 3 bases separated the two germline ends. CDR3 sequence (DNA): TGTGCCAGCAGTGACTCTGGCTACGAGCAGTACTTC. Amino acids: CASSDSGYEQYF.

This clone appeared once. The CDR3: CATSRDLGTGGYEQYF. Here the CDR3 DNA reads TGTGCCACCAGCAGAGATCTGGGGACAGGGGGTTACGAGCAGTACTTC. The chain has TRBV15 and TRBJ2-7; 11 bases line up with TRBD1. Germline V lookup: CDR1 LNHNV, CDR2 YYDKDF (reference sequence). J was trimmed by 4 bases and V by 0 bases; bases with no gene match: 5. This CDR3 comprises 16 residues.

The rearrangement joins TRBV29-1 to TRBJ2-3, with TRBD2 matching over 7 bases. CDR1 is SQVTM and CDR2 is ANQGSEA in the germline V gene. This CDR3 comprises 13 residues. Trimming cost V 7 bases and J 3 bases; bases outside gene matches: 7. CDR3 sequence reads: CSGAVGRTDTQYF. CDR3 nucleotides: TGCAGCGGGGCCGTCGGGAGGACAGATACGCAGTATTTT.

This sequence joins TRBV6-1 and TRBJ2-7; TRBD1 is a possible D gene (5 bases). Trimming shortened V by 4 bases and J by 6 bases, and 22 bases separated the two germline ends. CDR3 size: 16 residues. Germline CDR1 MNHNS, CDR2 SASEGT. The CDR3 loop reads CASSVQTGSKSAEQYF. CDR3 bases: TGTGCCAGCAGTGTTCAAACAGGTAGTAAATCCGCCGAGCAGTACTTC.

The rearrangement uses TRBV6-6 and TRBJ1-2, with D hard to call. Germline V gene lookup returns CDR1 MNHNY and CDR2 SVGAGI (reference sequence). V was cut by 7 bases and J by 8 bases, with 11 bases left in between. This CDR3 has 11 residues. CDR3 loop: CASTSFRGYTF. In DNA form, the CDR3 reads TGTGCCAGCACAAGTTTTCGAGGCTACACCTTC.

The chain employs TRBV2 and TRBJ1-1, with a weak D call TRBD1 (5 bases). This CDR3 is 15 amino acids long. V was clipped by 6 bases and J by 1 base, with 15 bases between them. Germline CDR1 reads SNHLY; CDR2 reads FYNNEI. The CDR3 DNA reads TGTGCCAGCAGAATGGAGGAGGGGCGGAACACTGAAGCTTTCTTT. Translating gives CASRMEEGRNTEAFF.

The V gene is TRBV7-6, the J gene TRBJ2-3; 8 bases align to TRBD2. This CDR3 is built from 18 residues. With V trimmed by 2 bases and J by 0 bases, 10 bases remained unmatched. CDR1 is SGHVS, CDR2 FNYEAQ, per germline. Written as DNA, the CDR3 is TGTGCCAGCAGCTTACCTCGTAGCGGGGATACTAGCACAGATACGCAGTATTTT. Translating gives CASSLPRSGDTSTDTQYF.

This clone is a singleton in its sample. The chain links TRBV11-2 to TRBJ2-1, with D perhaps TRBD2 (7 bases). This CDR3 comprises 14 residues. V lost 7 bases and J lost 7, with 17 bases in between. The V gene's germline CDR1 is SGHAT and CDR2 FQNNGV. CDR3 nucleotide sequence: TGTGCCAGCACCAGAGGGGGGGGATGGAATGAGCAGTTCTTC. Residues: CASTRGGGWNEQFF.

This clone was counted once. CDR3 sequence (DNA): TGTGCCAGCAGGACAGGGGGCTACAATGAGCAGTTCTTC. Its protein is CASRTGGYNEQFF. This sequence joins TRBV28 and TRBJ2-1; 9 nucleotides line up with TRBD1. Germline CDR1 is MDHEN and CDR2 is SYDVKM. The J segment lost 3 bases and the V segment lost 6 bases, leaving 0 bases of the junction unmatched. This CDR3 is 13 amino acids long.

This sequence joins TRBV29-1 and TRBJ2-5; 10 positions match TRBD1. After removal of 7 bases from V and 6 bases from J, the junction contained 5 bases not matched to a gene. This CDR3 comprises 12 residues. Germline CDR1 is SQVTM and CDR2 is ANQGSEA. The CDR3 coding sequence is TGCAGCGCACAGGACAGGGGGAAGACCCAGTACTTC. Protein sequence: CSAQDRGKTQYF. Drawing the rest from reference TRBV29-1 and TRBJ2-5, the complete variable domain is SAVISQKPSRDICQRGTSLTIQCQVDSQVTMMFWYRQQPGQSLTLIATANQGSEATYESGFVIDKFPISRPNLTFSTLTVSNMSPEDSSIYLCSAQDRGKTQYFGPGTRLLVL.

This clone was observed a handful of times. This chain connects TRBV14 to TRBJ2-1; 9 nucleotides line up with TRBD2. There are 15 residues in the CDR3. Germline V gives CDR1 SGHDN, CDR2 FVKESK. With V trimmed by 4 bases and J by 9 bases, 10 bases remained unmatched. The CDR3 DNA sequence: TGTGCCAGCAGCCTCTCCGCGGGAGGGGGCGGTGAGCAGTTCTTC. Protein product: CASSLSAGGGGEQFF.

V is TRBV28 and J is TRBJ1-5, with unresolved D. Looked up from germline, CDR1 is MDHEN and CDR2 is SYDVKM. With 6 bases removed from V and 1 base from J, the gap between germline ends came to 7 bases. The CDR3 sequence is 13 residues long. The DNA for the CDR3 is TGTGCCAGCAGCGCACAGAGCAATCAGCCCCAGCATTTT. This sequence encodes CASSAQSNQPQHF.

The V call is TRBV6-5, the J call TRBJ2-7; TRBD2 might be the D (6 bases). The V and J ends lost 6 bases and 3 bases respectively, with 12 bases between them. Germline CDR1 and CDR2: MNHEY and SVGAGI. The CDR3 extends over 13 amino acids. The CDR3 protein is CASRSGWDYEQYF. CDR3 DNA: TGTGCCAGCAGAAGCGGGTGGGACTACGAGCAGTACTTC.

The DNA for the CDR3 is TGTGCCAGTAGTGGTACGGGGACGTCTCGATCGGCCCAGTACTTC. This gives the protein CASSGTGTSRSAQYF. The genes are TRBV19 and TRBJ2-5; TRBD1 or TRBD2 may be the D gene (5 bases each). The V gene lost 5 bases and the J gene lost 9 bases, with 22 bases spanning the gap. This CDR3 region has 15 residues. Germline V gene data show CDR1 as LNHDA and CDR2 as SQIVND (reference sequence). Filled out from reference TRBV19 and TRBJ2-5, the complete variable domain reads DGGITQSPKYLFRKEGQNVTLSCEQNLNHDAMYWYRQDPGQGLRLIYYSQIVNDFQKGDIAEGYSVSREKKESFPLTVTSAQKNPTAFYLCASSGTGTSRSAQYFGPGTRLLVL.

The V call is TRBV7-3, the J call TRBJ2-3; TRBD2 matches at 10 bases. V dropped 1 base and J dropped 4; count of bases not matched to a gene: 2. CDR3 length equals 15 residues. Germline V gene data show CDR1 as SGHTA and CDR2 as FQGTGA. CDR3 bases: TGTGCCAGCAGCTTAAAAGCGGGAGGGTCAGATACGCAGTATTTT. Translated: CASSLKAGGSDTQYF.

The chain employs TRBV11-2 and TRBJ2-5, with TRBD2 matching 11 bases. The J call may be faulty, since TRBJ2-7 better matches the DNA end. Looked up from germline, CDR1 is SGHAT and CDR2 is FQNNGV. CDR3 size: 15 residues. The DNA for the CDR3 is TGTGCCAGCAGCTTGACTAGCGGGGACTCCTACGAGCAGTACTTC. Its translation is CASSLTSGDSYEQYF.

V usage is TRBV27 and J usage is TRBJ1-2; 8 bases fit TRBD1. The CDR3 runs to 15 residues. Losses at the gene ends were 4 bases for V and 3 bases for J; bases not matched to a gene: 7. The germline gives CDR1 MNHEY, CDR2 SMNVEV (reference sequence). The CDR3 here is CASSSPSTGDYGYTF. CDR3 in DNA: TGTGCCAGCAGTTCCCCGTCGACAGGGGACTATGGCTACACCTTC.

The chain has TRBV4-3 and TRBJ2-7, with TRBD2 matching over 8 bases. Trimming cost V 0 bases and J 3 bases; bases outside gene matches: 7. Germline lookup yields CDR1 LGHNA and CDR2 YSLEER. The CDR3 extends over 16 amino acids. The CDR3 nucleotides read TGCGCCAGCAGCCAAGATTTCTTTAGCGGGAACTACGAGCAGTACTTC. Translation: CASSQDFFSGNYEQYF.

V gene TRBV7-6 combines with J gene TRBJ1-2; 7 bases are shared with TRBD1. Looked up from germline, CDR1 is SGHVS and CDR2 is FNYEAQ. Trimming at V came to 5 bases and at J to 3 bases, leaving 9 bases not matched to a gene. CDR3 length equals 15 residues. The CDR3 loop is CASSPLDRVDYGYTF. CDR3 in DNA: TGTGCCAGCAGCCCCTTAGACAGGGTGGACTATGGCTACACCTTC.

The chain links TRBV7-2 to TRBJ2-7; 9 nucleotides line up with TRBD1. Germline loops: CDR1 SGHTA, CDR2 FQGNSA. V gave up 5 bases and J gave up 3 bases; unmatched junction bases: 11. This CDR3 comprises 16 residues. The CDR3 DNA follows: TGTGCCAGCAGCCGGACAGGGGACCTTTTTTTCTACGAGCAGTACTTC. It encodes CASSRTGDLFFYEQYF.

The chain joins TRBV12-5 to TRBJ1-1; no clear D. Germline CDR1 and CDR2: LGHNT and FRNRAP. V gave up 1 base and J gave up 11 bases, with 8 bases separating them. The CDR3 runs to 11 residues. The CDR3 region is CASGLGRTAFF. The CDR3 DNA reads as TGTGCTAGTGGTTTGGGGCGCACGGCTTTCTTT.